The sequence of this T cell receptor beta chain was determined in a study of a mutant IDH1 vaccine in newly diagnosed glioma. Overall study context: Vaccines were first given 4-6 weeks after radiotherapy alone, or with temozolomide cycles. Week 47 marked visit V13, whereas week 35 marked visit V12.

Worth noting for this clone: As yet, its antigen is unknown.

Germline V gives CDR1 SGHDT, CDR2 YYEEEE. With 1 base clipped from V and 0 bases from J, the junction kept 4 bases outside the gene matches. This CDR3 contains 16 residues. Clones were sequenced by immunoSEQ multiplex PCR, and TCRdb holds only the in-frame ones, with some missing. There are about 27,000 clones in the sample; about three quarters occur only once, and about 7.9% lies in the top ten. The time point denotes: week 35, safety follow-up. In the vaccine, a single dose held 300 ug of the mutant IDH1 20-mer peptide, along with topical imiquimod. General study findings and limits: Top-clonotype changes in peripheral T cells seemed unrelated to pseudoprogression.

The genes are TRBV5-6 and TRBJ1-5; 7 bases align to TRBD1. The starting material was PBMCs, obtained from a glioma patient whose treatment included an IDH1 peptide vaccine. This clonotype originated in a man in his forties or fifties with glioma. The CDR3 DNA reads as TGTGCCAGCAGCTTGAGGACAGGAAATAGCAATCAGCCCCAGCATTTT. Residues: CASSLRTGNSNQPQHF.